This T cell receptor beta chain was observed in a study of blood T cells in healthy people across ages. The study, taken as a whole, reports: Naive CD4+ cell counts and diversity both ran higher in long-lived than in aged donors.

V gave up 3 bases and J gave up 4 bases, with 12 bases separating them. Germline-derived CDR1 and CDR2 are SQVTM and ANQGSEA. The CDR3 runs 13 residues. This clonotype was seen repeatedly, ten times or more. Antigen specificity is unknown. A second about 6 to 11 cycle PCR used barcoded and J-beta primers. TCRdb processed the 5' RACE reads anew with MiXCR; each CDR3 protein has one entry. The sample lists about 680,000 distinct CDR3 sequences, around half seen once, with roughly 34% in the top ten. Source material: blood. The rearrangement joins TRBV29-1 to TRBJ2-5; D remains unclear. This clonotype originated in a woman in her sixties or seventies in good health. Written as DNA, the CDR3 is TGCAGCGTTGAGGTCAACCTCAGAGAGACCCAGTACTTC. The encoded protein is CSVEVNLRETQYF.